These 20 T cell receptor beta chains came from one sample sequenced in a study of spatial heterogeneity in lung cancer. TCRdb reanalysed the 5' RACE reads using MiXCR and keeps one entry per CDR3 protein. Among tens of thousands of distinct CDR3 sequences listed, 8% to 10% were seen once. Sample time point: blood at routine non-recurrence follow-up after resection. Material: PBMCs, obtained at follow-up. Receptors originate from a male donor with early-stage non-small cell lung cancer.

This clonotype was observed at least ten times. The CDR3 sequence: CASRAGVNEQFF. Here the CDR3 DNA reads TGTGCCAGCAGAGCGGGGGTCAATGAGCAGTTCTTC. The chain joins TRBV7-2 to TRBJ2-1; TRBD2 matches 8 bases. With 6 bases clipped from V and 6 bases from J, the junction kept 1 base outside the gene matches. From germline, CDR1 is SGHTA and CDR2 FQGNSA. The CDR3 loop spans 12 amino acids.

This clonotype occurred a few times. The chain carries TRBV7-9 and TRBJ2-2; D is undetermined. The V and J ends lost 3 bases and 0 bases respectively, with 8 bases between them. The germline V gene has CDR1 SEHNR and CDR2 FQNEAQ (reference sequence). There are 15 residues in the CDR3. This chain's CDR3 is CASSFGGSNTGELFF. The CDR3 coding sequence is TGTGCCAGCAGCTTTGGTGGGTCGAACACCGGGGAGCTGTTTTTT.

This clonotype was detected ten times or more. J is TRBJ1-5 and V is TRBV5-4; 7 bases agree with TRBD1. CDR1 is SGHNT and CDR2 is YYREEE in the germline V gene (reference sequence). The ends lost 7 bases at V and 0 bases at J; junction bases unmatched: 4. This CDR3 is 14 amino acids long. CDR3 protein: CASRDSDSNQPQHF. CDR3 DNA sequence: TGTGCCAGCCGGGACAGCGATAGCAATCAGCCCCAGCATTTT.

This clonotype was observed a few times. The CDR3 here is CSVERDRATGELFF. DNA for the CDR3: TGCAGCGTTGAAAGGGACAGGGCAACCGGGGAGCTGTTTTTT. The chain carries TRBV29-1 and TRBJ2-2, with 9 bases fitting TRBD1. After removal of 2 bases from V and 5 bases from J, the junction contained 3 bases not matched to a gene. The CDR3 has 14 amino acids. The germline V gene encodes CDR1 SQVTM and CDR2 ANQGSEA.

This chain links TRBV20-1 with TRBJ2-1; TRBD2 matches at 8 bases. The CDR3 is 15 amino acids. Germline V gene data show CDR1 as DFQATT and CDR2 as SNEGSKA (reference sequence). With 1 base clipped from V and 6 bases from J, the junction kept 8 bases outside the gene matches. CDR3 sequence reads: CSARAGTSGTNEQFF. The CDR3 bases are TGCAGTGCTAGAGCTGGGACTAGTGGGACCAATGAGCAGTTCTTC.

This chain joins TRBV28 and TRBJ2-1; D not certain. CDR1 is MDHEN and CDR2 is SYDVKM in the germline V gene. The CDR3 runs 14 residues. Trimming took 2 bases from V and 0 from J, leaving 5 bases between them. Here the CDR3 DNA reads TGTGCCAGCAGTTTAACCAGCTCCTACAATGAGCAGTTCTTC. Translation: CASSLTSSYNEQFF.

The chain recombines TRBV11-2 with TRBJ2-5, with 7 bases matching TRBD1. The CDR3 is 15 amino acids. Germline CDR1 is SGHAT and CDR2 is FQNNGV. V shed 1 base and J 4 bases; nucleotides not matched to a gene: 6. CDR3 DNA sequence: TGTGCCAGCAGCTTAGTGACAGGGCTACTAGAGACCCAGTACTTC. Its translation: CASSLVTGLLETQYF. Looking up the rest from reference TRBV11-2 and TRBJ2-5 gives the full variable domain: EAGVAQSPRYKIIEKRQSVAFWCNPISGHATLYWYQQILGQGPKLLIQFQNNGVVDDSQLPKDRFSAERLKGVDSTLKIQPAKLEDSAVYLCASSLVTGLLETQYFGPGTRLLVL.

This clonotype showed up many times. The chain uses TRBV6-1 and TRBJ2-7; D may be TRBD2 (5 bases). The CDR3 sequence is 13 residues long. CDR1 is MNHNS and CDR2 is SASEGT in the germline V gene. Trimming took off 4 bases at V and 2 bases at J, with 9 bases between the two ends. CDR3 in amino acids: CASSVGRAYEQYF. The CDR3 DNA reads as TGTGCCAGCAGTGTCGGGCGGGCCTACGAGCAGTACTTC.

This clonotype was counted once. The chain links TRBV7-2 to TRBJ1-4, with TRBD1 matching 9 bases. The CDR3 spans 14 residues. Germline V CDR1 and CDR2: SGHTA, FQGNSA. Trimming took 1 base from V and 8 from J; bases not matched to a gene: 2. DNA for the CDR3: TGTGCCAGCAGCTTAGTTGACAGGGGGGAAAAACTGTTTTTT. Its translation is CASSLVDRGEKLFF.

Notes on this clonotype: A much larger clone lies one base from this, so it may be a read error. The V gene is TRBV4-2, the J gene TRBJ2-3; D might be TRBD1 (6 bases). The CDR3 is made up of 11 amino acids. Germline CDR1 reads LGHNA; CDR2 reads YNFKEQ. Here the CDR3 reads CVSSQEQGFYF. In DNA form, the CDR3 reads TGTGTCAGCAGCCAAGAACAGGGCTTCTATTTT.

This clonotype showed up just a few times. V is TRBV5-1 and J is TRBJ2-7; the D is unclear. Trimming pared 6 bases from V and 2 bases from J, leaving 21 bases between. CDR3 length equals 16 residues. Per germline, CDR1 SGHRS and CDR2 YFSETQ. The CDR3 nucleotides read TGCGCCAGCATTCCGAGTTTAGGCAGGCCGACCTACGAGCAGTACTTC. Translation: CASIPSLGRPTYEQYF.

This clonotype was observed a few times. This rearrangement joins TRBV9 to TRBJ2-7; possible D gene TRBD2, 6 bases. The length of the CDR3 is 14 residues. Trimming took off 6 bases at V and 0 bases at J, with 13 bases between the two ends. Germline lookup yields CDR1 SGDLS and CDR2 YYNGEE. DNA for the CDR3: TGTGCCAGCACCATATCGGGGGACTCCTACGAGCAGTACTTC. This gives the protein CASTISGDSYEQYF.

This clonotype came up many times. The chain carries TRBV20-1 and TRBJ2-5; 9 bases are shared with TRBD2. The germline CDR1 and CDR2 sequences are DFQATT and SNEGSKA (reference sequence). The ends lost 0 bases at V and 4 bases at J; junction bases unmatched: 9. The CDR3 has 16 residues. DNA of the CDR3: TGCAGTGCTAGAGATTTCGGCGGGGGGGCGATAGAGACCCAGTACTTC. Translating it yields CSARDFGGGAIETQYF.

This clonotype was observed at least ten times. The rearrangement joins TRBV28 to TRBJ1-2; possible D gene TRBD1, 6 bases. Trimming took off 4 bases at V and 5 bases at J, with 11 bases between the two ends. CDR3 length: 13 residues. Germline-derived CDR1 and CDR2 are MDHEN and SYDVKM. CDR3 residues: CASSSTDSYGYTF. In DNA form, the CDR3 reads TGTGCCAGCAGTTCAACGGACAGTTATGGCTACACCTTC.

This clonotype was counted ten times or more. The chain is built from TRBV20-1 and TRBJ1-2, with D perhaps TRBD1 (5 bases). The CDR3 sequence is 14 residues long. Trimming removed 0 bases from V and 6 bases from J, with 14 bases in between. CDR1 and CDR2 (germline): DFQATT, SNEGSKA (reference sequence). As DNA, the CDR3 is TGCAGTGCTAGAGAGGGCAGGGCTCCCAATGGCTACACCTTC. As protein: CSAREGRAPNGYTF.

V usage is TRBV18 and J usage is TRBJ2-1; a possible D gene is TRBD1 (6 bases). Germline loops: CDR1 KGHSH, CDR2 LQKENI. This CDR3 spans 17 amino acids. V was cut by 2 bases and J by 3 bases, with 17 bases left in between. CDR3 DNA: TGTGCCAGCTCACCAGGTTCTCAGGGGTCCTACTACAATGAGCAGTTCTTC. This encodes CASSPGSQGSYYNEQFF.

This clonotype has just a few counts. This rearrangement joins TRBV6-1 to TRBJ1-5; 10 bases line up with TRBD1. Germline lookup yields CDR1 MNHNS and CDR2 SASEGT. The V gene end was trimmed by 6 bases and the J gene end by 2 bases; junction bases not matched to a gene: 7. The CDR3 length is 16 residues. In nucleotides, the CDR3 is TGTGCCAGCAGCCTAGACAGGGGGCAGGGCAATCAGCCCCAGCATTTT. Translating gives CASSLDRGQGNQPQHF.

This clonotype was counted many times. This rearrangement joins TRBV20-1 to TRBJ1-5; D gene unclear. The CDR3 is made up of 14 amino acids. Trimming shortened V by 3 bases and J by 0 bases, and 9 bases separated the two germline ends. The germline V gene encodes CDR1 DFQATT and CDR2 SNEGSKA (reference sequence). The CDR3: CSASLGYSNQPQHF. DNA of the CDR3: TGCAGTGCTAGTCTGGGATATAGCAATCAGCCCCAGCATTTT.

As regards this clonotype: This may be a read error: a much more frequent sequence differs by one nucleotide. The CDR3 end shows no conserved phenylalanine or tryptophan, and so a read error is likely. The chain combines TRBV7-9 with TRBJ1-6; 7 bases are shared with TRBD1. The CDR3 has 14 amino acids. CDR1 SEHNR and CDR2 FQNEAQ come from the germline V gene (reference sequence). V was pared by 9 bases and J by 6 bases, with 8 bases of the junction left unmatched. For the CDR3, the DNA is TGTGCCAGTAACTACGCAGGGGGTAATTCACCCCTCCACTCT. Translating gives CASNYAGGNSPLHS.

This clonotype was observed a few times. The V and J genes are TRBV5-6 and TRBJ2-5; 12 bases match TRBD2. In germline, CDR1 is SGHDT, CDR2 YYEEEE. With 0 bases clipped from V and 5 bases from J, the junction kept 11 bases outside the gene matches. The CDR3 extends over 18 amino acids. The DNA of the CDR3 is TGTGCCAGCAGCTTGGAAGGTCGGCTAGCGGGGGGGCTGGAGACCCAGTACTTC. Protein sequence: CASSLEGRLAGGLETQYF.